These 27 T cell receptor beta chains share one sample of origin, sequenced in a study of post-analysis software for immune sequencing data. Study observations and caveats: Five or six TRBV segments, TRBV5-6, TRBV5-1 and TRBV20-1 among them, were found more frequent in patients than controls.

Sequencing libraries made from TCR beta cDNA carried unique molecular identifiers. One entry per CDR3 protein results from TCRdb running MiXCR on the PCR reads. The sample includes about 540,000 distinct CDR3 sequences, less than 40% of them seen just once. The antigens of these receptors remain unknown. Material for sequencing was blood. These receptors were obtained from a girl aged 2 to 17 with multiple sclerosis.

This chain links TRBV20-1 with TRBJ2-7; no firm D call. Germline V CDR1 and CDR2: DFQATT, SNEGSKA (reference sequence). The CDR3 extends over 14 amino acids. Trimming pared 0 bases from V and 0 bases from J, leaving 9 bases between. The DNA for the CDR3 is TGCAGTGCTAGAGATTTGGGCCGCTCCTACGAGCAGTACTTC. As protein: CSARDLGRSYEQYF.

There are a few counts of this clonotype. The gene calls are TRBV20-1 and TRBJ2-5; 8 bases agree with TRBD1. The CDR3 extends over 14 amino acids. Trimming cost V 5 bases and J 2 bases; bases outside gene matches: 7. Germline V gene data show CDR1 as DFQATT and CDR2 as SNEGSKA (reference sequence). Here the CDR3 reads CSADTGTGQETQYF. The CDR3 DNA sequence: TGCAGTGCTGATACCGGGACAGGTCAAGAGACCCAGTACTTC.

This clonotype was detected only a few times. The CDR3 region is CSVVMGYGYTF. CDR3 coding DNA: TGCAGCGTTGTAATGGGGTATGGCTACACCTTC. The J gene is TRBJ1-2, the V gene TRBV29-1; D unresolved. This CDR3 is 11 amino acids long. Deletions cut 4 bases from V and 5 bases from J, with 8 bases between. Per germline, CDR1 SQVTM and CDR2 ANQGSEA.

Regarding this clonotype: The junction departs from germline at one end; a sequencing error may be responsible. V usage is TRBV4-1 and J usage is TRBJ1-1; D possibly corresponds to TRBD1 (6 bases). The CDR3 spans 14 residues. CDR1 is MGHRA, CDR2 YSYEKL, per germline. CDR3 DNA sequence: TGTGCCAGCAGCCAGGCAACAGGGAGCACTGAAGCTTTCTTT. This sequence encodes CASSQATGSTEAFF.

This clonotype turned up a few times. The chain has TRBV4-1 and TRBJ2-1; the D call may be TRBD1 or TRBD2 (5 bases each). CDR1 MGHRA and CDR2 YSYEKL come from the germline V gene. Trimming pared 3 bases from V and 4 bases from J, leaving 16 bases between. The length of the CDR3 is 16 residues. The CDR3 sequence is CASSQLGRALYNEQFF. CDR3 in DNA: TGCGCCAGCAGCCAGTTGGGACGGGCTCTTTACAATGAGCAGTTCTTC.

The chain uses TRBV20-1 and TRBJ2-1; D is ambiguous. From germline, CDR1 is DFQATT and CDR2 SNEGSKA (reference sequence). V was trimmed by 3 bases and J by 5 bases, leaving 11 bases between them. This CDR3 has 13 residues. CDR3 amino acids: CSASPAWHNEQFF. The CDR3 nucleotides read TGCAGTGCTAGTCCCGCATGGCACAATGAGCAGTTCTTC.

The J gene is TRBJ2-1, the V gene TRBV7-9; D call uncertain. There are 13 residues in the CDR3. Trimming removed 6 bases from V and 5 bases from J, with 11 bases in between. From germline, CDR1 is SEHNR and CDR2 FQNEAQ (reference sequence). This chain's CDR3 is CASRGTKNNEQFF. The CDR3 region has the DNA TGTGCCAGCAGGGGAACGAAGAACAATGAGCAGTTCTTC. Complete variable domain (other parts from reference TRBV7-9 and TRBJ2-1): DTGVSQNPRHKITKRGQNVTFRCDPISEHNRLYWYRQTLGQGPEFLTYFQNEAQLEKSRLLSDRFSAERPKGSFSTLEIQRTEQGDSAMYLCASRGTKNNEQFFGPGTRLTVL.

This clonotype was found many times. Germline is not matched at one junction end, which may reflect a read error. The CDR3 DNA reads TGTGCCAGCAGCCTCGGGACGGCGAGCTCCTACGAGCAGTACTTC. Its protein is CASSLGTASSYEQYF. The chain recombines TRBV5-1 with TRBJ2-7; tentatively, D is TRBD1 or TRBD2 (5 bases each). CDR1 and CDR2 (germline): SGHRS, YFSETQ. The CDR3 has 15 residues.

The V gene is TRBV20-1, the J gene TRBJ2-5, with 10 positions matching TRBD2. The DNA end is a closer match to TRBJ2-7, so the J assignment may be wrong. CDR1 is DFQATT, CDR2 SNEGSKA, per germline (reference sequence). This CDR3 is built from 12 residues. CDR3 loop: CSASRTSGEQYF. CDR3 sequence (DNA): TGCAGTGCTAGTAGGACTAGCGGCGAGCAGTACTTC.

This sequence joins TRBV10-3 and TRBJ1-2; D is unclear. V gave up 0 bases and J gave up 9 bases, with 11 bases separating them. The length of the CDR3 is 13 residues. Germline V lookup: CDR1 ENHRY, CDR2 SYGVKD. The CDR3 reads CAISESRGLSYTF. Written as DNA, the CDR3 is TGTGCCATCAGTGAGTCTAGAGGGCTCAGCTACACCTTC.

This clonotype appeared a few times. The chain recombines TRBV14 with TRBJ1-2; maybe TRBD1 (5 bases). The CDR3 covers 16 residues. CDR1 SGHDN and CDR2 FVKESK come from the germline V gene. V gave up 4 bases and J gave up 2 bases, with 17 bases separating them. The DNA for the CDR3 is TGTGCCAGCAGCCGATCGCCCGGTTCAGGGAACTATGGCTACACCTTC. Amino acids: CASSRSPGSGNYGYTF.

The chain uses TRBV5-6 and TRBJ2-7; D unclear. The CDR3 is made up of 13 amino acids. Germline V gene lookup returns CDR1 SGHDT and CDR2 YYEEEE. V was trimmed by 9 bases and J by 3 bases, leaving 16 bases between them. The CDR3 nucleotides are TGTGCCACTGACCGACCCACCAGCTACGAGCAGTACTTC. Translating gives CATDRPTSYEQYF.

The gene calls are TRBV6-5 and TRBJ2-7, with D unclear. This CDR3 is 14 amino acids long. V dropped 2 bases and J dropped 0 bases, with 8 bases sitting between them. Germline loops: CDR1 MNHEY, CDR2 SVGAGI. The CDR3 DNA reads TGTGCCAGCAGTTACACCGAAGACTCCTACGAGCAGTACTTC. Translation: CASSYTEDSYEQYF.

Ten or more counts support this clonotype. The chain uses TRBV4-1 and TRBJ2-3, with D perhaps matching TRBD2 (6 bases). The CDR3 covers 15 residues. Trimming removed 3 bases at V and 0 bases at J, with 10 bases between. Looked up from germline, CDR1 is MGHRA and CDR2 is YSYEKL. The CDR3 coding sequence is TGCGCCAGCAGCCAGAGAGGGACTAGCACAGATACGCAGTATTTT. Its translation is CASSQRGTSTDTQYF.

Regarding this clonotype: An end of the junction does not agree with germline; a read error may underlie this. The chain carries TRBV7-3 and TRBJ2-3; 9 bases are shared with TRBD2. There are 18 residues in the CDR3. Germline V gene sequence: CDR1 SGHTA, CDR2 FQGTGA. The CDR3 nucleotides read TGTGCCAGCAGCTCCCCCCCGGGAGCGGGGGGAAGCACAGATACGCTGTATTTT. Encoded protein: CASSSPPGAGGSTDTLYF.

On this clonotype itself: Possible read error: a much larger clone is one base away. J is TRBJ2-1 and V is TRBV10-3, with D possibly being TRBD1 (6 bases). TRBJ2-7 explains the end of the DNA better; the J call may be wrong. From germline, CDR1 is ENHRY and CDR2 SYGVKD. This CDR3 spans 15 amino acids. This CDR3 is CAISGGQRTYNEQYF. In DNA, the CDR3 is TGTGCCATCAGTGGTGGACAGAGAACCTACAATGAGCAGTACTTC.

This clonotype was observed a handful of times. This chain joins TRBV5-1 and TRBJ2-3, with D maybe TRBD1 (6 bases). The V end was cut by 5 bases, the J end by 0 bases, with 16 bases between. The CDR3 runs 16 residues. The germline V gene encodes CDR1 SGHRS and CDR2 YFSETQ. The CDR3 DNA is TGCGCCAGCAGGAACACAGGGTTTGTTAGCACAGATACGCAGTATTTT. As protein: CASRNTGFVSTDTQYF. Using reference TRBV5-1 and TRBJ2-3 for the parts outside the CDR3, the full variable domain is KAGVTQTPRYLIKTRGQQVTLSCSPISGHRSVSWYQQTPGQGLQFLFEYFSETQRNKGNFPGRFSGRQFSNSRSEMNVSTLELGDSALYLCASRNTGFVSTDTQYFGPGTRLTVL.

This sequence joins TRBV2 and TRBJ2-7; D remains unclear. The J call may be wrong; the DNA end is better matched by TRBJ2-5. Germline lookup yields CDR1 SNHLY and CDR2 FYNNEI. The CDR3 contains 13 residues. This CDR3 is CASSEGASETQYF. The CDR3 coding sequence is TGTGCCAGCAGTGAGGGCGCGTCGGAGACCCAGTACTTC.

The V gene is TRBV4-1, the J gene TRBJ2-1; 11 bases map to TRBD2. The V gene end was trimmed by 6 bases and the J gene end by 4 bases; junction bases not matched to a gene: 2. The germline gives CDR1 MGHRA, CDR2 YSYEKL. This CDR3 is 14 amino acids long. CDR3 DNA: TGCGCCAGCAGTAGCGGGGGGGGGTACAATGAGCAGTTCTTC. Amino acids: CASSSGGGYNEQFF.

In its sample, this clonotype was seen many times. The rearrangement uses TRBV29-1 and TRBJ2-1; no definite D call. The germline V and J ends were trimmed by 4 bases and 5 bases, with 6 bases remaining between them. Germline V CDR1 and CDR2: SQVTM, ANQGSEA. CDR3 size: 11 residues. The CDR3 loop reads CSVGLNNEQFF. CDR3 DNA sequence: TGCAGCGTTGGTCTTAACAATGAGCAGTTCTTC.

This clonotype was detected only a few times. V gene TRBV7-6 combines with J gene TRBJ2-1; 8 bases are shared with TRBD1. The length of the CDR3 is 15 residues. The V segment lost 5 bases and the J segment 4 bases; nucleotides outside the gene matches: 7. Germline assignment: CDR1 SGHVS and CDR2 FNYEAQ. CDR3 DNA sequence: TGTGCCAGCAGCGATTTAGGACAGGGATACAATGAGCAGTTCTTC. Its protein is CASSDLGQGYNEQFF.

This clonotype was detected only a few times. J is TRBJ2-7 and V is TRBV19; 8 bases agree with TRBD1. V gave up 10 bases and J gave up 1 base; unmatched junction bases: 9. CDR3 length equals 14 residues. Per the germline V gene, CDR1 is LNHDA and CDR2 is SQIVND (reference sequence). The CDR3, as DNA: TGTGCCACCAAAGGACAGGGCGTTTCCTACGAGCAGTACTTC. Encoded protein: CATKGQGVSYEQYF.

This clonotype came up once. The junction and the germline gene differ at one end; a read error may be behind it. The chain uses TRBV6-1 and TRBJ2-3; TRBD2 agrees at 12 bases. Germline CDR1 MNHNS, CDR2 SASEGT. The CDR3 is 15 amino acids. In nucleotides, the CDR3 is TGTGCCAGCAGTGGGACTAGCGGGGCCACAGATGCGCAGTATTTT. Its translation: CASSGTSGATDAQYF.

This clonotype occurred a few times. The J gene is TRBJ1-5, the V gene TRBV7-9; D is undetermined. Germline assignment: CDR1 SEHNR and CDR2 FQNEAQ (reference sequence). V dropped 1 base and J dropped 5 bases, with 15 bases sitting between them. This CDR3 contains 16 residues. CDR3 protein: CASSLEDGQVYQPQHF. The CDR3 DNA reads TGTGCCAGCAGCTTAGAAGACGGTCAGGTATATCAGCCCCAGCATTTT.

As for this clonotype: One junction end disagrees with the germline gene, perhaps due to a read error. The V call is TRBV14, the J call TRBJ2-6; TRBD1 is a possible D gene (6 bases). Germline V gene sequence: CDR1 SGHDN, CDR2 FVKESK. This CDR3 spans 17 amino acids. The CDR3 nucleotides are TGTGCCAGCAGCCCGCTGATAGGGACATCGAAAGCCAACGTCCCGACTTTC. Its translation is CASSPLIGTSKANVPTF.

V usage is TRBV2 and J usage is TRBJ1-2; no definite D call. The germline CDR1 and CDR2 sequences are SNHLY and FYNNEI. The length of the CDR3 is 13 residues. V lost 2 bases to trimming and J lost 6 bases, with 10 bases between them. The CDR3 here is CASSESGEDGYTF. CDR3 DNA sequence: TGTGCCAGCAGTGAATCCGGGGAGGATGGCTACACCTTC.

This clonotype was detected a few times. This sequence joins TRBV19 and TRBJ2-7, with TRBD1 matching 8 bases. Near its end, the DNA agrees better with TRBJ2-5, so the J call may be wrong. Germline V gene sequence: CDR1 LNHDA, CDR2 SQIVND (reference sequence). This CDR3 comprises 14 residues. The CDR3 here is CASTTLTGEGTQYF. The CDR3 coding sequence is TGTGCCAGTACTACCCTGACAGGGGAAGGGACCCAGTACTTC.